These T cell receptor beta chains were read from a single sample in a study of blood T cell repertoires in COVID-19. Libraries were prepared by immunoSEQ multiplex PCR; TCRdb keeps only in-frame clonotypes and omits some of them. The sample includes 400,000 to 450,000 clones, more than 80% of them seen just once. What was sequenced was PBMCs or T cells enriched from blood (not recorded which). These receptors all come from a young man who had recovered from COVID-19. Both conserved end residues are part of each CDR3. The order of the fields is J gene, D gene, V gene, clone size, CDR3 protein, CDR3 DNA. D genes are given only for firm matches. Some rows mark clone size as missing; the rest say once, few, many or name a class of expanded clone.

TRBJ1-1 TRBD1 TRBV7-9 once CASSPGQGDAFF TGTGCCAGCAGCCCAGGACAGGGGGATGCTTTCTTT
TRBJ2-3 TRBD2 TRBV7-2 NA CASSGRGLAGGGATDTQYF TGTGCCAGCAGTGGTAGGGGGCTAGCGGGAGGTGGGGCCACAGATACGCAGTATTTT
TRBJ1-4 NA TRBV3-1/TRBV3-2 NA CASSQIANEKLFF TGTGCCAGCAGCCAAATCGCTAATGAAAAACTGTTTTTT
TRBJ1-5 NA TRBV4-1 once CASSQDLGLSNQPQHF TGCGCCAGCAGCCAAGACCTCGGTCTTAGCAATCAGCCCCAGCATTTT
TRBJ2-1 NA TRBV19 NA CASSSTRGRGTNEQFF TGTGCCAGTAGTTCCACCCGAGGACGGGGGACCAATGAGCAGTTCTTC
TRBJ2-1 TRBD2 TRBV27 NA CASGLAGNEQFF TGTGCCAGCGGACTAGCGGGCAATGAGCAGTTCTTC
TRBJ2-1 NA TRBV19 NA CASSIAGYTYNEQFF TGTGCCAGTAGTATAGCCGGGTACACTTACAATGAGCAGTTCTTC
TRBJ2-7 TRBD2 TRBV7-9 NA CASQGPGTSKLEQYF TGTGCCAGTCAAGGACCCGGGACTAGTAAACTCGAGCAGTACTTC
TRBJ1-5 NA TRBV19 NA CASSRVVGNQPQHF TGTGCCAGTAGTCGGGTGGTGGGCAATCAGCCCCAGCATTTT
TRBJ2-1 TRBD2 TRBV4-2 NA CASSQGLAGASSSYNEQFF TGTGCCAGCAGCCAGGGACTAGCGGGAGCTTCGAGCTCCTACAATGAGCAGTTCTTC
TRBJ2-1 TRBD2 TRBV4-2 NA CASSQEYSSGRGNNEQFF TGTGCCAGCAGCCAAGAGTATTCTAGCGGGAGGGGAAACAATGAGCAGTTCTTC
TRBJ1-2 TRBD1 TRBV20-1 NA CSASQGALRGYGYTF TGCAGTGCTAGTCAGGGGGCTCTCCGGGGCTATGGCTACACCTTC
TRBJ2-1 TRBD2 TRBV29-1 once CSATGTSEFGEQFF TGCAGCGCTACCGGGACTAGCGAATTTGGTGAGCAGTTCTTC
TRBJ2-3 TRBD2 TRBV9 once CASSFSGGLASDTQYF TGTGCCAGCAGCTTTAGCGGGGGACTAGCGTCAGATACGCAGTATTTT
TRBJ2-7 NA TRBV7-9 NA CASSPRGDEQYF TGTGCCAGCAGCCCCCGCGGCGACGAGCAGTACTTC
TRBJ1-6 NA TRBV11-2 NA CASSSVQGNSPLHF TGTGCCAGCAGCTCGGTACAGGGAAATTCACCCCTCCACTTT
TRBJ1-6 NA TRBV30 NA CAWGQYNSPLHF TGTGCCTGGGGACAGTATAATTCACCCCTCCACTTT
TRBJ1-1 TRBD1 TRBV18 NA CASSPRQGKTEAFF TGTGCCAGCTCACCTCGACAGGGTAAGACTGAAGCTTTCTTT
TRBJ1-4 TRBD1 TRBV5-1 NA CASSHDRGYEKLFF TGCGCCAGCAGCCATGACAGGGGTTATGAAAAACTGTTTTTT
TRBJ2-5 NA TRBV14 NA CASSQGRETQYF TGTGCCAGCAGCCAAGGCAGGGAGACCCAGTACTTC
TRBJ2-6 TRBD1 TRBV5-4 NA CASSTGDSGFSGANVLTF TGTGCCAGCAGCACCGGGGACAGTGGGTTCTCTGGGGCCAACGTCCTGACTTTC
TRBJ2-1 TRBD2 TRBV18 NA CASSPLIAGNNEQFF TGTGCCAGCTCACCGTTAATAGCGGGAAACAATGAGCAGTTCTTC
TRBJ2-1 NA TRBV10-3 NA CAISDARGSRYNEQFF TGTGCCATCAGTGATGCTCGGGGGAGCCGCTACAATGAGCAGTTCTTC
TRBJ2-5 NA TRBV5-4 NA CASSLSTGETQYF TGTGCCAGCAGCTTGTCGACTGGAGAGACCCAGTACTTC
TRBJ2-7 TRBD1 TRBV4-1 NA CASSQMTGLPYEQYF TGCGCCAGCAGCCAAATGACAGGGCTTCCCTACGAGCAGTACTTC
TRBJ1-1 TRBD1 TRBV30 NA CAFGTGTNTEAFF TGTGCCTTCGGGACAGGGACTAACACTGAAGCTTTCTTT
TRBJ2-7 TRBD2 TRBV3-1/TRBV3-2 NA CASSPQSGGYEQYF TGTGCCAGCAGCCCCCAAAGCGGGGGGTACGAGCAGTACTTC
TRBJ2-5 TRBD2 TRBV2 NA CASTGLAGTGPQYF TGTGCCTCTACCGGGCTAGCGGGCACCGGGCCCCAGTACTTC
TRBJ2-7 TRBD2 TRBV11-2 NA CASSLERELGEQYF TGTGCCAGCAGCTTAGAGCGGGAGCTCGGCGAGCAGTACTTC
TRBJ2-3 TRBD2 TRBV5-4 NA CASSLDPAGGRTDTQYF TGTGCCAGCAGCTTGGACCCGGCGGGAGGGAGGACAGATACGCAGTATTTT
TRBJ1-2 NA TRBV9 NA CASSVATRDYGYTF TGTGCCAGCAGCGTAGCGACTAGGGACTATGGCTACACCTTC
TRBJ2-5 TRBD2 TRBV23-1 few CASPRTSGRETQYF TGCGCCAGCCCCCGGACTAGCGGGAGGGAGACCCAGTACTTC
TRBJ1-5 NA TRBV30 NA CAWKFAGTYSNQPQHF TGTGCCTGGAAGTTCGCGGGAACATATAGCAATCAGCCCCAGCATTTT
TRBJ1-4 TRBD1 TRBV13 NA CASSSRHRRRQGEVEKLFF TGTGCCAGCAGCTCCCGCCATAGACGGAGACAGGGGGAGGTTGAAAAACTGTTTTTT
TRBJ2-7 NA TRBV5-1 NA CASRLDIYEQYF TGCGCCAGCAGACTGGACATCTACGAGCAGTACTTC
TRBJ1-2 TRBD1 TRBV30 once CAWSALLGQGRGYTF TGTGCCTGGAGTGCTCTCCTTGGACAGGGCAGGGGCTACACCTTC